The source of this T cell receptor beta chain is a study of technical replicates of blood from several donors. The length of the CDR3 is 13 residues. V gave up 4 bases and J gave up 12 bases; unmatched junction bases: 8. Germline V gene lookup returns CDR1 SGHRS and CDR2 YFSETQ. Generated by immunoSEQ multiplex PCR, the TCRdb table keeps only in-frame clones and is missing some. The table has under 100,000 clones, around 94% seen once. Sample: T cells isolated from PBMCs. This chain uses TRBV5-1 with TRBJ2-2, with 8 bases fitting TRBD1. The origin of this receptor is a human donor in good health. CDR3 sequence (DNA): TGCGCCAGCAGCCAAATCCAGGGGGCTCAGCTGTTTTTT. It specifies CASSQIQGAQLFF.